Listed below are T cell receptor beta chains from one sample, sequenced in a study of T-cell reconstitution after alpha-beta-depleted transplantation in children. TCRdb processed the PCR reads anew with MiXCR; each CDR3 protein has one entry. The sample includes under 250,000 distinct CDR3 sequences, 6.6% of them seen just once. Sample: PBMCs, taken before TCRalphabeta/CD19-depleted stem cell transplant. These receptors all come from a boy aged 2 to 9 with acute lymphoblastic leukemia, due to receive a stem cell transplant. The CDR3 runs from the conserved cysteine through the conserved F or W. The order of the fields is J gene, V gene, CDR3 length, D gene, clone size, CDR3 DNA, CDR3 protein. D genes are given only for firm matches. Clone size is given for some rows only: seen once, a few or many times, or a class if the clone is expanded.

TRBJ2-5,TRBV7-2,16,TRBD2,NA,TGTGCCAGCAGCCCTAGCGGGAGGGGCGCGTGGGAGACCCAGTACTTC,CASSPSGRGAWETQYF
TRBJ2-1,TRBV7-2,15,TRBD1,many,TGTGCCAGCAGAGGACAGGGGGAAAGATACAATGAGCAGTTCTTC,CASRGQGERYNEQFF
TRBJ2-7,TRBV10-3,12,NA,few,TGTGCCATCAGTGACGGGGTAGACGAGCAGTACTTC,CAISDGVDEQYF
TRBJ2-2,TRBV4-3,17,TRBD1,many,TGCGCCAGCAGCCAAGATGCACAGACAGGGCGCACCGGGGAGCTGTTTTTT,CASSQDAQTGRTGELFF
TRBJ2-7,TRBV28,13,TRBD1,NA,TGTGCCGGACAGAGACAGGGCTCCTACGAGCAGTACTTC,CAGQRQGSYEQYF
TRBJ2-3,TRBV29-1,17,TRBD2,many,TGCAGCGTCGAAGATCTCTTCGGGCGGGAGACCACACATACGCAGTATTTT,CSVEDLFGRETTHTQYF
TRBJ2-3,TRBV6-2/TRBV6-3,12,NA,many,TGTGCCAGCAGTTACAGACCAGATACGCAGTATTTT,CASSYRPDTQYF
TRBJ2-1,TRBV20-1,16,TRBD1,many,TGCAGTGCTCGGGGACAGGGGCAAAGCTCCTACAATGAGCAGTTCTTC,CSARGQGQSSYNEQFF
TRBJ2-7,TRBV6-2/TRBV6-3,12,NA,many,TGTGCCAGCATGGGTTGGGCCTACGAGCAGTACTTC,CASMGWAYEQYF
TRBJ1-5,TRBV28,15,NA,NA,TGTGCCAGCAGTTTGTCCGAATATAGCAATCAGCCCCAGCATTTT,CASSLSEYSNQPQHF
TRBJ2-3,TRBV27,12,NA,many,TGTGCCAGCAGTCAACGTCCGGATACGCAGTATTTT,CASSQRPDTQYF
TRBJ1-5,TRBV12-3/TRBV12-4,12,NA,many,TGTGCCAGCAGTTTTGGGGGTCAGCCCCAGCATTTT,CASSFGGQPQHF
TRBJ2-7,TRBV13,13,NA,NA,TGTGCCAGCAGCCTCGGCGGGCGGACGGAGCAGTACTTC,CASSLGGRTEQYF
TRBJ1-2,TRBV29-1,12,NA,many,TGCAGCGTTGTCGGGCCAGGGAAAGGCTACACCTTC,CSVVGPGKGYTF
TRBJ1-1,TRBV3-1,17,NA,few,TGTGCCAGCAGCCAGGCGACCAGAGGGATTGGTCTTACTGAAGCTTTCTTT,CASSQATRGIGLTEAFF
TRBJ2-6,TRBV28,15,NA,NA,TGTGCCAGCAGTTTTTACGGGTCTGGGGCCAACGTCCTGACTTTC,CASSFYGSGANVLTF
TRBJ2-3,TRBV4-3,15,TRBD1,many,TGCGCCAGCAGCCCCCAGGCAGGGGGCCGTGATACGCAGTATTTT,CASSPQAGGRDTQYF
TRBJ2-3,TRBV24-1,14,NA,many,TGTGCCACCAGTGATACAACAGGGTCTGATCCGCAGTATTTT,CATSDTTGSDPQYF
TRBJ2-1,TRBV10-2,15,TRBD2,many,TGCGCCAGCACTCTGCGGACTAGCATCCACAATGAGCAGTTCTTC,CASTLRTSIHNEQFF
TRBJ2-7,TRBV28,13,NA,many,TGTGCCAGCAGTTTGGGCAGGGAGTACGAGCAGTACTTC,CASSLGREYEQYF
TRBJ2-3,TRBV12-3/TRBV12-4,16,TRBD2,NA,TGTGCCAGCAGCCGGCAACTAGCGGGGGTCACAGATACGCAGTATTTT,CASSRQLAGVTDTQYF
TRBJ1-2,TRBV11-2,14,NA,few,TGTGCCAGCAGCGGCGGGAGACGCTCGGAGGGCTACACCTTC,CASSGGRRSEGYTF
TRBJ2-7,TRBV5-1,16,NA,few,TGCGCCAGCAGCTTGCCTACAGGAGAGCAAGGCTACGAGCAGTACTTC,CASSLPTGEQGYEQYF
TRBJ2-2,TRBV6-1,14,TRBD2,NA,TGTGCCAGCAGACCCCTAGCGGTCTTTGGGGAGCTGTTTTTT,CASRPLAVFGELFF
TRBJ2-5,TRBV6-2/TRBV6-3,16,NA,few,TGTGCCAGCAGTGGCCTAGGTCGACGATGGGGAGAGACCCAGTACTTC,CASSGLGRRWGETQYF
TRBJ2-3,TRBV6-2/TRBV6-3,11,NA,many,TGTGCCAGCAGTTACATGGGGGGGCAGTATTTT,CASSYMGGQYF
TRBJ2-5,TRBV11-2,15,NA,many,TGTGCCAGCAGCTTAGGCACAGGGTACCAAGAGACCCAGTACTTC,CASSLGTGYQETQYF
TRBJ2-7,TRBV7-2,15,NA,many,TGTGCCAGCAGCTTTCAGGTGGGGAGCGCCTACGAGCAGTACTTC,CASSFQVGSAYEQYF
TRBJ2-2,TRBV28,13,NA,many,TGTGCCAGCAGTTTCGTGGGGCACGGGGAGCTGTTTTTT,CASSFVGHGELFF
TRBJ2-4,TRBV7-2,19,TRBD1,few,TGTGCCAGCAGCTTAGGGCGTGTAGACAGGGTGATAGCCAAAAACATTCAGTACTTC,CASSLGRVDRVIAKNIQYF
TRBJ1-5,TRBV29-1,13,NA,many,TGCAGCGTTGAGGTACTTCCCAATCAGCCCCAGCATTTT,CSVEVLPNQPQHF
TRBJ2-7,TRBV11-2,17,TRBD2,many,TGTGCCAGCAGCTTCGACGCCGGGACTAGCGGTTCCTACGAGCAGTACTTC,CASSFDAGTSGSYEQYF
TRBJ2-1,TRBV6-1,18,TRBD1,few,TGTGCCAGCAGAAGTGGACAGGGTAGTATCTACTTGAACAATGAGCAGTTCTTC,CASRSGQGSIYLNNEQFF
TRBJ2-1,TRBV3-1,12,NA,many,TGTGCCAGCAGCCAGCGCTTTAGTGAGCAGTTCTTC,CASSQRFSEQFF
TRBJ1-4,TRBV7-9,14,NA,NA,TGTGCCAGCAGCTTGAGCGCAACTAATGAAAAACTGTTTTTT,CASSLSATNEKLFF
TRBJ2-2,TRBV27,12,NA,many,TGTGCCAGCAGGACATACACCGGGGAGCTGTTTTTT,CASRTYTGELFF
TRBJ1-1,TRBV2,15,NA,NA,TGTGCCAGCGCCTTGTTGCCCCAGGGTGGTACTGAAGCTTTCTTT,CASALLPQGGTEAFF
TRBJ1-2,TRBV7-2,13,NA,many,TGTGCCAGCAGCTTAGAGAGATGGGATGGCTACACCTTC,CASSLERWDGYTF
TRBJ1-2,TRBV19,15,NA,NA,TGTGCCAGTAGTATAGATCGGAATTCAAGGTGGGGCTACACCTTC,CASSIDRNSRWGYTF
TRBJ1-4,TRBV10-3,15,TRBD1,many,TGTGCCATCAGTGAGTCGACAGGGGCTAATGAAAAACTGTTTTTT,CAISESTGANEKLFF
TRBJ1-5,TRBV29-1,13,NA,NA,TGCAGCGTTCGGGGAGAGAACAATCAGCCCCAGCATTTT,CSVRGENNQPQHF